These 15 T cell receptor beta chains were all obtained from the same sample, sequenced in a study of T cell repertoires in cytomegalovirus infection. For these receptors, no antigen is known. MiXCR, run by TCRdb on the reads, gives a single entry per CDR3 protein. The table has approximately 600,000 distinct CDR3 sequences, roughly 42% seen once. The sequenced sample was cultured PBMCs, obtained from culture after CMV antigen stimulation. The origin of the receptors is a human donor in good health (CMV status not recorded). Some clones in this sample may be carry-over from other donors' samples.

This clonotype was recorded a few times. The chain combines TRBV6-6 with TRBJ1-5; D gene uncertain. The CDR3 length is 15 residues. V was clipped by 3 bases and J by 4 bases, with 13 bases between them. Germline V CDR1 and CDR2: MNHNY, SVGAGI (reference sequence). The CDR3 DNA reads TGTGCCAGCAGTTATGGGCCCCGGTCAAATCAGCCCCAGCATTTT. Translation: CASSYGPRSNQPQHF.

The chain recombines TRBV7-2 with TRBJ2-6, with 12 bases that match TRBD2. From germline, CDR1 is SGHTA and CDR2 FQGNSA. Trimming cost V 5 bases and J 4 bases; bases outside gene matches: 12. There are 19 residues in the CDR3. CDR3 sequence: CASSPVALAGGAGANVLTF. As DNA, the CDR3 is TGTGCCAGCAGCCCCGTAGCCCTAGCGGGAGGGGCCGGGGCCAACGTCCTGACTTTC.

The chain links TRBV2 to TRBJ2-7, with 7 nucleotides matching TRBD1. V lost 8 bases to trimming and J lost 1 base; unmatched junction nucleotides: 8. Germline V CDR1 and CDR2: SNHLY, FYNNEI. This CDR3 is built from 14 residues. The chain's CDR3 is CASAKDRESYEQYF. The CDR3 DNA reads as TGTGCCAGCGCCAAAGACAGGGAATCCTACGAGCAGTACTTC.

J is TRBJ1-2 and V is TRBV5-6; D possibly corresponds to TRBD1 (5 bases). Germline values: CDR1 SGHDT, CDR2 YYEEEE. The CDR3 length is 13 residues. The germline V and J ends were trimmed by 2 bases and 6 bases, with 11 bases remaining between them. CDR3 nucleotide sequence: TGTGCCAGCAGCTTCCGGGACGCCGATGGCTACACCTTC. It yields the protein CASSFRDADGYTF.

The chain carries TRBV7-2 and TRBJ1-1; 7 bases are shared with TRBD1. The CDR3 is made up of 13 amino acids. CDR1 and CDR2 from the germline V gene are SGHTA and FQGNSA. V was pared by 3 bases and J by 10 bases, with 8 bases of the junction left unmatched. CDR3 DNA: TGTGCCAGCAGCTTCACAGGGGTGTTGCGAGCTTTCTTT. Protein sequence: CASSFTGVLRAFF. The variable domain in full, with the rest retrieved from reference TRBV7-2 and TRBJ1-1, is GAGVSQSPSNKVTEKGKDVELRCDPISGHTALYWYRQSLGQGLEFLIYFQGNSAPDKSGLPSDRFSAERTGGSVSTLTIQRTQQEDSAVYLCASSFTGVLRAFFGQGTRLTVV.

This clonotype was detected a few times. This rearrangement joins TRBV7-6 to TRBJ2-3; possible D gene TRBD1, 6 bases. Deletions cut 5 bases from V and 1 base from J, with 16 bases between. This CDR3 is 16 amino acids long. The germline V gene has CDR1 SGHVS and CDR2 FNYEAQ. The CDR3 DNA reads as TGTGCCAGCAGCACAACGGGCAGGGGTGGCACAGATACGCAGTATTTT. Translation gives CASSTTGRGGTDTQYF. Full variable domain (rest looked up from reference TRBV7-6 and TRBJ2-3): GAGVSQSPRYKVTKRGQDVALRCDPISGHVSLYWYRQALGQGPEFLTYFNYEAQQDKSGLPNDRFSAERPEGSISTLTIQRTEQRDSAMYRCASSTTGRGGTDTQYFGPGTRLTVL.

This clonotype has more than one count but fewer than ten. The rearrangement joins TRBV11-2 to TRBJ1-3; D uncertain. The CDR3 covers 15 residues. The germline V gene encodes CDR1 SGHAT and CDR2 FQNNGV. The V end was cut by 7 bases, the J end by 0 bases, with 13 bases between. The CDR3 nucleotides are TGTGCCAGCAACATAGGGCCAGTCTCTGGAAACACCATATATTTT. Its protein product is CASNIGPVSGNTIYF.

The table lists this clonotype with a few counts. V usage is TRBV12-3 or TRBV12-4 and J usage is TRBJ1-5; a weak D match, TRBD1 (6 bases). The CDR3 has 14 amino acids. Trimming took 5 bases from V and 5 from J, leaving 13 bases between them. The CDR3, as DNA: TGTGCCAGCAGTCAAGGACAGAAGGATCAGCCCCAGCATTTT. Residues: CASSQGQKDQPQHF.

The CDR3 is CASRYRDRGEKLFF. The CDR3 DNA is TGTGCCAGCAGGTACCGGGACAGGGGTGAAAAACTGTTTTTT. The V and J genes are TRBV27 and TRBJ1-4, with TRBD1 matching 10 bases. The V gene end was trimmed by 6 bases and the J gene end by 7 bases; junction bases not matched to a gene: 5. CDR1 and CDR2 from the germline V gene are MNHEY and SMNVEV (reference sequence). The CDR3 sequence is 14 residues long. Looking up the rest from reference TRBV27 and TRBJ1-4 gives the full variable domain: EAQVTQNPRYLITVTGKKLTVTCSQNMNHEYMSWYRQDPGLGLRQIYYSMNVEVTDKGDVPEGYKVSRKEKRNFPLILESPSPNQTSLYFCASRYRDRGEKLFFGSGTQLSVL.

The chain recombines TRBV2 with TRBJ1-4; no clear D gene. Trimming left V 7 bases short and J 3 bases short, with 18 bases between. The CDR3 is 16 amino acids. The V gene's germline CDR1 is SNHLY and CDR2 FYNNEI. This chain's CDR3 is CASTPDGGGSNEKLFF. CDR3 bases: TGTGCCAGCACCCCCGATGGTGGAGGGTCTAATGAAAAACTGTTTTTT.

The gene calls are TRBV4-3 and TRBJ1-2; D is perhaps TRBD1 (6 bases). V dropped 7 bases and J dropped 2 bases, with 23 bases sitting between them. Germline CDR1 reads LGHNA; CDR2 reads YSLEER. This CDR3 contains 17 residues. The CDR3: CASTLYVEGGGNYGYTF. The CDR3 DNA follows: TGCGCCAGCACCCTTTATGTGGAGGGGGGGGGAAACTATGGCTACACCTTC.

The chain carries TRBV19 and TRBJ2-1, with 8 nucleotides matching TRBD1. Trimming cost V 1 base and J 7 bases; bases outside gene matches: 3. This CDR3 comprises 14 residues. CDR1 and CDR2 from the germline V gene are LNHDA and SQIVND (reference sequence). The CDR3 DNA is TGTGCCAGTAGTATAGGGACAGGGCAGAATGAGCAGTTCTTC. It encodes CASSIGTGQNEQFF. The entire variable domain, with the rest obtained from reference TRBV19 and TRBJ2-1, is as follows: DGGITQSPKYLFRKEGQNVTLSCEQNLNHDAMYWYRQDPGQGLRLIYYSQIVNDFQKGDIAEGYSVSREKKESFPLTVTSAQKNPTAFYLCASSIGTGQNEQFFGPGTRLTVL.

Turning to this clonotype: A junction boundary mismatches the germline segment, possibly from a read error. The chain carries TRBV7-2 and TRBJ2-2; TRBD2 agrees at 7 bases. The CDR3 covers 16 residues. Germline CDR1 SGHTA, CDR2 FQGNSA. The CDR3 loop reads CAGSLVWWGRAGELFF. CDR3 DNA: TGTGCCGGCAGCTTGGTTTGGTGGGGGAGGGCCGGGGAGCTGTTTTTT.

The table lists this clonotype with a few counts. The rearrangement uses TRBV4-3 and TRBJ2-3, with a possible D match to TRBD2 (5 bases). CDR3 length: 14 amino acids. The V end lost 1 base, the J end lost 2 bases, and 7 bases lay between the germline ends. Per germline, CDR1 LGHNA and CDR2 YSLEER. The CDR3 loop reads CASSQGAATDTQYF. In DNA, the CDR3 is TGCGCCAGCAGCCAAGGAGCGGCCACAGATACGCAGTATTTT.

This clonotype was seen only a few times. The chain combines TRBV27 with TRBJ2-1, with 10 bases lining up with TRBD2. Germline CDR1 MNHEY, CDR2 SMNVEV (reference sequence). V shed 6 bases, J shed 3 bases, and the junction held 8 bases outside the gene matches. This CDR3 is built from 16 residues. CDR3 region: CASRHPTSGVYNEQFF. The CDR3 DNA is TGTGCCAGCAGACACCCTACTAGCGGGGTCTACAATGAGCAGTTCTTC.